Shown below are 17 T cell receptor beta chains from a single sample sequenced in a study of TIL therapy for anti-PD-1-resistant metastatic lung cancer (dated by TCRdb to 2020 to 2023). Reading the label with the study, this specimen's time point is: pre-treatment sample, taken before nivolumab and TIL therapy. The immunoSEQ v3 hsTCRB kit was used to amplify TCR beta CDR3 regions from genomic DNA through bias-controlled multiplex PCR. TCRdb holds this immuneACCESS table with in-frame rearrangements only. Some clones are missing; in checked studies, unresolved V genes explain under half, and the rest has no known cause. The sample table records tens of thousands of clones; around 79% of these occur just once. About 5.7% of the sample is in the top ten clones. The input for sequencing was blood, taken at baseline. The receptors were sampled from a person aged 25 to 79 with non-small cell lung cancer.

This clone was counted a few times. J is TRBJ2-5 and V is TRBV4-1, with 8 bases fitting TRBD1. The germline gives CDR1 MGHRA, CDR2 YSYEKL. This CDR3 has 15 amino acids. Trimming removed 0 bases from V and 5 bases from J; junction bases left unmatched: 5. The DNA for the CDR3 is TGCGCCAGCAGCCAAGAATACAGGGGGAGGGAGACCCAGTACTTC. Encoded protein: CASSQEYRGRETQYF.

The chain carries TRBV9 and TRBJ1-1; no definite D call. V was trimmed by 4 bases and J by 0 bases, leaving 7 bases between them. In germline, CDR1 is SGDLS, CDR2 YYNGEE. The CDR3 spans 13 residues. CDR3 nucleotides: TGTGCCAGCAGCCCCGCCATGAACACTGAAGCTTTCTTT. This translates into CASSPAMNTEAFF. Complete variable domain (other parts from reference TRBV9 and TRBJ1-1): DSGVTQTPKHLITATGQRVTLRCSPRSGDLSVYWYQQSLDQGLQFLIQYYNGEERAKGNILERFSAQQFPDLHSELNLSSLELGDSALYFCASSPAMNTEAFFGQGTRLTVV.

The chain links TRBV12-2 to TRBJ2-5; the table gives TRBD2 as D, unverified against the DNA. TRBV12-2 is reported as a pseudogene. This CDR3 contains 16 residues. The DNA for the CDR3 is TGTGCAAGTCGCTATCCTACGGCGGGCTACTTGTCGGCCCAGTACTTC. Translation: CASRYPTAGYLSAQYF.

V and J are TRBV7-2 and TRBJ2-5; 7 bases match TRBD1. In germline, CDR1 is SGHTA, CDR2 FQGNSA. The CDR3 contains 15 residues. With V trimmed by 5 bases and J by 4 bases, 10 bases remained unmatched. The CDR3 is CASSPNYDRAETQYF. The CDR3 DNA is TGTGCCAGCAGCCCGAATTACGACAGGGCAGAGACCCAGTACTTC.

The CDR3 reads CATRDRAGTGELFF. In DNA form, the CDR3 reads TGTGCCACTAGGGACAGGGCGGGCACCGGGGAGCTGTTTTTT. This chain connects TRBV19 to TRBJ2-2; 9 bases line up with TRBD1. The trim removed 10 bases at V and 4 bases at J, leaving 7 bases unmatched. Germline CDR1 reads LNHDA; CDR2 reads SQIVND (reference sequence). This CDR3 is built from 14 residues.

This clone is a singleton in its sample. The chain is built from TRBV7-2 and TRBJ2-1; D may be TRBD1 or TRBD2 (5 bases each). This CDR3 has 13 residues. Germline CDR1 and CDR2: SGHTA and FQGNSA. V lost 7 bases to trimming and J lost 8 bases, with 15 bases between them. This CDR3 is CASTTPGRYEQFF. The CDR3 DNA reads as TGTGCCAGCACGACACCGGGACGGTATGAGCAGTTCTTC.

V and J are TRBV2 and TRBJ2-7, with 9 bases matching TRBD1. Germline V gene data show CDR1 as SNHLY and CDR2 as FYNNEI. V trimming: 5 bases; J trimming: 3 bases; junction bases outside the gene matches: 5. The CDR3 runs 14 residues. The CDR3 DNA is TGTGCCAGCAGTCCCCGGGACAGGGTCTACGAGCAGTACTTC. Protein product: CASSPRDRVYEQYF.

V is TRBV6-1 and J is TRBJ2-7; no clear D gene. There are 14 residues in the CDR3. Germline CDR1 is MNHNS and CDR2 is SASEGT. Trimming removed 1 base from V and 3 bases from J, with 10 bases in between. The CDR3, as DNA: TGTGCCAGCAGTGAAGTGGTAGAGGACTACGAGCAGTACTTC. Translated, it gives CASSEVVEDYEQYF.

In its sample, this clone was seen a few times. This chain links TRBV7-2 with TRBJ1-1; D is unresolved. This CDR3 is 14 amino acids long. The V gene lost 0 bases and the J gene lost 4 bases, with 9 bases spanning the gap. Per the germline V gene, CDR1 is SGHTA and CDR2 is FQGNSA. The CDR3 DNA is TGTGCCAGCAGCTTAGCGGGCAGCCCCACTGAAGCTTTCTTT. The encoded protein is CASSLAGSPTEAFF.

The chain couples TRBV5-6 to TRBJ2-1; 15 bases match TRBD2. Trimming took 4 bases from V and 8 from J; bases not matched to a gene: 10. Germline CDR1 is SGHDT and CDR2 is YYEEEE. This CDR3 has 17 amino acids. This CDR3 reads CASSDGTSGGLRDEQFF. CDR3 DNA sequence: TGTGCCAGCAGCGACGGGACTAGCGGGGGGTTACGGGATGAGCAGTTCTTC.

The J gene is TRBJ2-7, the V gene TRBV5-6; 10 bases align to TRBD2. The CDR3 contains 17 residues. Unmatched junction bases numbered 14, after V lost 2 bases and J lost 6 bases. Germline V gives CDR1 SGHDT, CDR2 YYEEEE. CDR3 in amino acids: CASSFKPSGRASREQYF. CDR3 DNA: TGTGCCAGCAGCTTTAAGCCGAGCGGGAGGGCCTCTCGCGAGCAGTACTTC.

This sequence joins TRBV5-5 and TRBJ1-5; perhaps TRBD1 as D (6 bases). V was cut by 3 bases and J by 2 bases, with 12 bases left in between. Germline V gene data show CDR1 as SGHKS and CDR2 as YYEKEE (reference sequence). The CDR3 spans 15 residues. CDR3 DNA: TGTGCCAGCAGCTCCTCACAGGGACGCAATCAGCCCCAGCATTTT. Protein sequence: CASSSSQGRNQPQHF. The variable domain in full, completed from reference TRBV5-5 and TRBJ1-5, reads DAGVTQSPTHLIKTRGQQVTLRCSPISGHKSVSWYQQVLGQGPQFIFQYYEKEERGRGNFPDRFSARQFPNYSSELNVNALLLGDSALYLCASSSSQGRNQPQHFGDGTRLSIL.

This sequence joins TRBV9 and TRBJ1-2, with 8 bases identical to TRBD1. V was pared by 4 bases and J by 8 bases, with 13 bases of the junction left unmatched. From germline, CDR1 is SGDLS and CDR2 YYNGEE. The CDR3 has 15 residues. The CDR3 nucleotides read TGTGCCAGCAGCCCAGGGACAGGAGTAACTATGGGCTACACCTTC. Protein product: CASSPGTGVTMGYTF.

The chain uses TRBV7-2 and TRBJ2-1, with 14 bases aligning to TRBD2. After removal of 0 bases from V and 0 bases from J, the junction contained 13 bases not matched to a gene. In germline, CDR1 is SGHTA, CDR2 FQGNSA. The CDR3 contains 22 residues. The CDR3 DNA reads TGTGCCAGCAGCTTAGCTAATGGCCTGGGACTAGCGGGGGCGAACTCCTACAATGAGCAGTTCTTC. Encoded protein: CASSLANGLGLAGANSYNEQFF.

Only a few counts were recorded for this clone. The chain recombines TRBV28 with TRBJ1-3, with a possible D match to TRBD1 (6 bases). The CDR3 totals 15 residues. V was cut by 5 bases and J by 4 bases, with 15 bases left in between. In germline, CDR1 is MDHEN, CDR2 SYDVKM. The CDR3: CASSPGQPTGNTIYF. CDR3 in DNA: TGTGCCAGCAGTCCAGGACAGCCGACGGGAAACACCATATATTTT. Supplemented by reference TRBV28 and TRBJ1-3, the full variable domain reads DVKVTQSSRYLVKRTGEKVFLECVQDMDHENMFWYRQDPGLGLRLIYFSYDVKMKEKGDIPEGYSVSREKKERFSLILESASTNQTSMYLCASSPGQPTGNTIYFGEGSWLTVV.

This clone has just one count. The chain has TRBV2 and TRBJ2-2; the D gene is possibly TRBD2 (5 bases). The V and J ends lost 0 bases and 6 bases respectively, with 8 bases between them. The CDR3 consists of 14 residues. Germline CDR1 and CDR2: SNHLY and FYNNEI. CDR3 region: CASSEAGAAGELFF. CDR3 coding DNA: TGTGCCAGCAGTGAAGCTGGAGCGGCCGGGGAGCTGTTTTTT.

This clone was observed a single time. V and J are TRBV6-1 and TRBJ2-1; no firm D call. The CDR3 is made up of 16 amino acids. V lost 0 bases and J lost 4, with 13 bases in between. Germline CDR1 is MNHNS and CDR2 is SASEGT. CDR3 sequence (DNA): TGTGCCAGCAGTGAAGCGCCCAAGGGTGCATACAATGAGCAGTTCTTC. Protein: CASSEAPKGAYNEQFF.